This T cell receptor beta chain was sequenced during a study of shared T cell receptors in the human thymus. Measured with immunoSEQ multiplex PCR; TCRdb has only the in-frame clones, and not every one. The table has about 610,000 clones, approximately 88% seen once. The CDR3 is made up of 15 amino acids. Germline loops: CDR1 GTSNPN, CDR2 SVGIG (reference sequence). A remark on this clone: The junction departs from germline at one end; a sequencing error may be responsible. This same CDR3 is encoded by further DNA sequences in the sample.

These data were likewise used in another study, on human thymus T cells. This second study says: The donors were infants in Finland with congenital heart defects, otherwise immunologically healthy. In corrective heart surgery, resections were taken, and these provided the thymus tissue. Blood and thymic repertoires both appeared biased in V and J gene usage.

The clonotype originates from a boy under two years old with a congenital heart defect. This chain uses TRBV30 with TRBJ2-2; unclear D gene. The sequenced material came from thymocytes. This chain's CDR3 is CAWSVFTTNTGELFF. For the CDR3, the DNA is TGTGCCTGGAGTGTATTTACTACGAACACTGGGGAGCTGTTTTTT.